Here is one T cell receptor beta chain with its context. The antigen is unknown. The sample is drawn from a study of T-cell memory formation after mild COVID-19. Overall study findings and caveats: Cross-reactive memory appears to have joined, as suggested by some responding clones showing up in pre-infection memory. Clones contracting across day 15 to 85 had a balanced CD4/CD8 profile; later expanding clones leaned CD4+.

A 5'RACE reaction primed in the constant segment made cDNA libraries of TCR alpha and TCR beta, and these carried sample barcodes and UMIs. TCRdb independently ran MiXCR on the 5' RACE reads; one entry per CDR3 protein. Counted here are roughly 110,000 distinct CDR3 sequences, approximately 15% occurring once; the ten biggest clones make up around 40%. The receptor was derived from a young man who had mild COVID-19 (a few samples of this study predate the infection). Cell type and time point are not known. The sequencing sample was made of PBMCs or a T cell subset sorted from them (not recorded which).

The CDR3 nucleotides are TGTGCCAGCAGCTTAGCGAATGAGCATGCCCCCCTCCACTTT. Residues: CASSLANEHAPLHF. The chain employs TRBV7-2 and TRBJ1-6, with unresolved D. Per the germline V gene, CDR1 is SGHTA and CDR2 is FQGNSA. V lost 0 bases, J lost 13 bases, and 13 bases lay in between. The CDR3 has 14 residues.